The source of this T cell receptor (beta chain) is a study of shared clonotypes between healthy human individuals. The protocol was immunoSEQ multiplex PCR, while the TCRdb copy is restricted to in-frame clones and leaves out a portion. The repertoire holds under 600,000 clones, with around 97% as singletons. What was sequenced was naive CD4+ T cells sorted from blood. Subset given: CD45RA+ positively selected. This clonotype was obtained from a woman under 40 in good health.

For the CDR3, the DNA is TGTGCCAGCAGTTTTGGGTCTGGAAACACCATATATTTT. This gives the protein CASSFGSGNTIYF. The V call is TRBV2, the J call TRBJ1-3; D call uncertain. This CDR3 is 13 amino acids long. From germline, CDR1 is SNHLY and CDR2 FYNNEI. Trimming took 5 bases from V and 1 from J, leaving 6 bases between them.